The 28 T cell receptor beta chains in this list originate from one sample, sequenced in a study of early T cells in non-severe SARS-CoV-2 infection. TCRdb redid the calling of the 5' RACE reads with MiXCR, one entry per CDR3 protein. Counted here are 55,000 to 75,000 distinct CDR3 sequences, approximately 12% occurring once; the ten biggest clones make up roughly 1.2%. The specimen sequenced was whole blood. The receptor source for this set is an adult who was a healthcare worker with PCR-confirmed SARS-CoV-2 infection or an uninfected control (not recorded which).

The chain uses TRBV12-3 or TRBV12-4 and TRBJ2-3, with D unresolved. Trimming took off 7 bases at V and 0 bases at J, with 20 bases between the two ends. The CDR3 sequence is 17 residues long. The CDR3 here is CASTLNLLTTSTDTQYF. As DNA, the CDR3 is TGTGCCAGCACCCTTAACCTCCTTACGACTAGCACAGATACGCAGTATTTT.

The table lists this clonotype with many counts. This chain joins TRBV12-3 or TRBV12-4 and TRBJ2-7, with D perhaps matching TRBD1 or TRBD2 (5 bases each). The CDR3 runs 15 residues. Trimming took off 1 base at V and 3 bases at J, with 13 bases between the two ends. CDR3: CASSLVPSQGYEQYF. The CDR3, as DNA: TGTGCCAGCAGTTTAGTTCCTAGCCAGGGCTACGAGCAGTACTTC.

This clonotype showed up many times. The genes are TRBV12-5 and TRBJ1-2; TRBD1 is a possible D gene (6 bases). Germline V gene lookup returns CDR1 LGHNT and CDR2 FRNRAP. Trimming took off 6 bases at V and 4 bases at J, with 15 bases between the two ends. The CDR3 is 14 amino acids. The CDR3 spells CASGPLDSSYGYTF. DNA of the CDR3: TGTGCTAGTGGCCCACTGGACAGCTCCTATGGCTACACCTTC.

Details on this clonotype: With a much larger clone just one base away, this may be a read error. CDR3 loop: CASSHNASDGNEQFF. The DNA for the CDR3 is TGCGCCAGCAGTCATAATGCCTCGGACGGCAATGAGCAGTTCTTC. The genes are TRBV23-1 and TRBJ2-1, with unresolved D. TRBV23-1 has ORF status, its function being uncertain. This CDR3 spans 15 amino acids. Trimming cost V 3 bases and J 6 bases, with 15 bases left between them.

The sample holds many counts of this clonotype. The chain uses TRBV7-8 and TRBJ2-2; the D gene is possibly TRBD1 (6 bases). The ends were cut back, 3 bases at V and 0 bases at J, with 11 bases in the middle. CDR3 length: 16 residues. Germline CDR1 and CDR2: SGHVS and FQNEAQ. CDR3 DNA: TGTGCCAGCAGCTTGCCCGGGACAACGAACACCGGGGAGCTGTTTTTT. It is translated as CASSLPGTTNTGELFF. Full variable domain (outside the CDR3, taken from reference TRBV7-8 and TRBJ2-2): GAGVSQSPRYKVAKRGQDVALRCDPISGHVSLFWYQQALGQGPEFLTYFQNEAQLDKSGLPSDRFFAERPEGSVSTLKIQRTQQEDSAVYLCASSLPGTTNTGELFFGEGSRLTVL.

This sequence joins TRBV27 and TRBJ1-1, with TRBD1 matching over 10 bases. The CDR3 runs 16 residues. The ends lost 7 bases at V and 5 bases at J; junction bases unmatched: 13. From germline, CDR1 is MNHEY and CDR2 SMNVEV (reference sequence). CDR3 protein: CASNPAWDRGQTEAFF. The CDR3 nucleotides read TGTGCCAGCAATCCTGCCTGGGACAGGGGACAGACTGAAGCTTTCTTT.

About this clonotype: This clone may be a read error of a much larger clone one base away. V is TRBV3-1 and J is TRBJ2-1, with a weak D call TRBD2 (5 bases). The CDR3 spans 14 residues. Germline V gene sequence: CDR1 LGHDT, CDR2 YNNKEL (reference sequence). The CDR3 coding sequence is TGTGCCAACAGCCAAGTCGGGATATACAATGAGCAGTTCTTC. Protein sequence: CANSQVGIYNEQFF.

This clonotype was picked up a small number of times. The chain links TRBV6-5 to TRBJ2-2; possible D gene TRBD2, 5 bases. Trimming took off 7 bases at V and 5 bases at J, with 17 bases between the two ends. Germline V gene data show CDR1 as MNHEY and CDR2 as SVGAGI. CDR3 length equals 15 residues. Here the CDR3 reads CASTTYSDATGELFF. DNA of the CDR3: TGTGCCAGCACCACATATAGCGACGCTACCGGGGAGCTGTTTTTT.

This clonotype was counted many times. The rearrangement uses TRBV12-3 or TRBV12-4 and TRBJ2-3, with 7 bases matching TRBD1. The CDR3 extends over 17 amino acids. The V gene end was trimmed by 2 bases and the J gene end by 1 base; junction bases not matched to a gene: 9. The CDR3 here is CASSLQATGIGTDTQYF. The CDR3 nucleotides are TGTGCCAGCAGTTTACAGGCGACAGGGATCGGCACAGATACGCAGTATTTT.

This clonotype was found many times. V is TRBV11-3 and J is TRBJ2-7; 10 bases are shared with TRBD2. This CDR3 has 13 amino acids. The germline CDR1 and CDR2 sequences are SGHNT and YENEEA. V was pared by 5 bases and J by 4 bases, with 2 bases of the junction left unmatched. CDR3 in amino acids: CASSETSGYEQYF. CDR3 bases: TGTGCCAGCAGCGAGACTAGCGGGTACGAGCAGTACTTC.

This clonotype showed up many times. The V and J genes are TRBV6-2 or TRBV6-3 and TRBJ1-1; D remains ambiguous. Germline V CDR1 and CDR2: MNHEY, SVGEGT. This CDR3 region has 13 residues. V lost 8 bases and J 7 bases, leaving 17 bases between the germline ends. The CDR3 loop reads CASLDGPLREAFF. CDR3 coding DNA: TGTGCCAGCCTGGACGGACCCCTCCGTGAAGCTTTCTTT.

The table lists this clonotype with a few counts. An end of the junction does not agree with germline; a read error may underlie this. The chain employs TRBV11-2 and TRBJ2-2, with 7 bases matching TRBD2. Germline V gives CDR1 SGHAT, CDR2 FQNNGV. The CDR3 covers 17 residues. The CDR3 reads CASSPDSGRFHTRELFF. In DNA form, the CDR3 reads TGTGCCAGCAGCCCCGACTCCGGGAGGTTTCACACCAGGGAGCTGTTTTTT.

The chain uses TRBV7-9 and TRBJ2-7; tentative D call: TRBD2 (5 bases). Trimming removed 3 bases at V and 3 bases at J, with 15 bases between. Germline loops: CDR1 SEHNR, CDR2 FQNEAQ (reference sequence). The CDR3 has 15 residues. The CDR3 here is CASSFGSLRVYEQYF. The DNA of the CDR3 is TGTGCCAGCAGCTTCGGCAGCCTGCGGGTCTACGAGCAGTACTTC.

This clonotype came up many times. The chain couples TRBV5-5 to TRBJ2-5; a weak D match, TRBD2 (6 bases). Trimming removed 2 bases at V and 3 bases at J, with 8 bases between. Per the germline V gene, CDR1 is SGHKS and CDR2 is YYEKEE (reference sequence). The length of the CDR3 is 13 residues. CDR3 DNA: TGTGCCAGCAGCTTACCGGGAGAAGAGACCCAGTACTTC. Its translation: CASSLPGEETQYF.

The sample holds many counts of this clonotype. This chain connects TRBV20-1 to TRBJ1-2, with TRBD1 matching over 12 bases. The CDR3 covers 15 residues. J gave up 5 bases and V 4 bases, and 8 bases lay outside the gene matches. Germline V gene lookup returns CDR1 DFQATT and CDR2 SNEGSKA (reference sequence). The CDR3 loop is CSATSGTGGEYGYTF. CDR3 bases: TGCAGTGCTACTTCCGGGACAGGGGGCGAATATGGCTACACCTTC.

This clonotype was seen many times. CDR3 in amino acids: CASSLERRDQPQHF. The CDR3 nucleotides read TGCGCCAGCAGCTTGGAACGGAGAGATCAGCCCCAGCATTTT. The V gene is TRBV5-1, the J gene TRBJ1-5; D is unresolved. V lost 0 bases to trimming and J lost 5 bases, with 9 bases between them. CDR3 size: 14 residues. Germline V gene lookup returns CDR1 SGHRS and CDR2 YFSETQ.

This clonotype has ten or more counts. The rearrangement uses TRBV4-3 and TRBJ1-1, with D possibly TRBD1 on 5 matching bases. V was cut by 3 bases and J by 7 bases, with 15 bases left in between. Per germline, CDR1 LGHNA and CDR2 YSLEER. This CDR3 region has 14 residues. CDR3 protein: CASSHFSNQGEAFF. The CDR3 DNA is TGCGCCAGCAGCCATTTTTCGAATCAGGGTGAAGCTTTCTTT.

The V call is TRBV29-1, the J call TRBJ2-1, with 10 bases fitting TRBD2. From germline, CDR1 is SQVTM and CDR2 ANQGSEA. V dropped 3 bases and J dropped 9; count of bases not matched to a gene: 8. The length of the CDR3 is 14 residues. The CDR3: CSVDGLAAHGEQFF. The DNA for the CDR3 is TGCAGCGTTGACGGACTAGCGGCACATGGTGAGCAGTTCTTC.

This clonotype was seen repeatedly, ten times or more. Written as DNA, the CDR3 is TGTGCCAGCAGTGACCCTGCGGCCAGCACCGGGGAGCTGTTTTTT. Its protein product is CASSDPAASTGELFF. This chain connects TRBV6-4 to TRBJ2-2, with D unresolved. The germline V gene encodes CDR1 MRHNA and CDR2 SNTAGT. The ends were cut back, 2 bases at V and 4 bases at J, with 11 bases in the middle. The CDR3 length is 15 residues.

This chain joins TRBV10-3 and TRBJ2-6; 9 bases match TRBD1. Per the germline V gene, CDR1 is ENHRY and CDR2 is SYGVKD. V lost 7 bases to trimming and J lost 1 base; unmatched junction nucleotides: 8. The CDR3 sequence is 17 residues long. CDR3 bases: TGTGCCATCAACCGGGACAGGGTGATATCTGGGGCCAACGTCCTGACTTTC. As protein: CAINRDRVISGANVLTF.

This clonotype has at least ten counts. The chain is built from TRBV14 and TRBJ2-6, with D perhaps matching TRBD1 or TRBD2 (5 bases each). V was trimmed by 8 bases and J by 2 bases, leaving 16 bases between them. Germline V CDR1 and CDR2: SGHDN, FVKESK. This CDR3 has 16 amino acids. CDR3 in amino acids: CASSDYRGAGANVLTF. Here the CDR3 DNA reads TGTGCCAGCTCTGATTATCGGGGCGCTGGGGCCAACGTCCTGACTTTC.

At least ten counts were recorded for this clonotype. V and J are TRBV7-2 and TRBJ2-2, with 10 bases lining up with TRBD2. CDR3 length: 16 amino acids. J lost 8 bases, V lost 5 bases, and 11 bases had no gene match. Germline CDR1 and CDR2: SGHTA and FQGNSA. Written as DNA, the CDR3 is TGTGCCAGCAGCGCCACTAGCGGGAAGGTCTCTGGGGAGCTGTTTTTT. It translates to CASSATSGKVSGELFF.

This clonotype was detected ten times or more. The chain joins TRBV10-1 to TRBJ2-7; D may be TRBD1 (6 bases). With 4 bases removed from V and 1 base from J, the gap between germline ends came to 11 bases. The CDR3 consists of 14 residues. Germline CDR1 is WNHNN and CDR2 is SYGVQD (reference sequence). The CDR3: CASSARQDSYEQYF. The CDR3 DNA sequence: TGCGCCAGCAGTGCCCGACAGGATTCCTACGAGCAGTACTTC.

The V gene is TRBV27, the J gene TRBJ2-6; D gene uncertain. The CDR3 runs to 16 residues. CDR1 and CDR2 (germline): MNHEY, SMNVEV (reference sequence). Trimming cost V 5 bases and J 3 bases, with 14 bases left between them. The CDR3 is CASSLGSPLGANVLTF. For the CDR3, the DNA is TGTGCCAGCAGTCTGGGGTCCCCCCTTGGGGCCAACGTCCTGACTTTC.

Turning to this clonotype: Being one base from a much bigger clone, this may be a read error. The chain has TRBV20-1 and TRBJ2-7; D may be TRBD1 (6 bases). Between the trimmed V and J ends, which lost 3 bases and 1 base, there was a span of 7 bases. Germline V CDR1 and CDR2: DFQATT, SNEGSKA (reference sequence). This CDR3 region has 12 residues. CDR3 sequence (DNA): TGCAGTGCTAGGGACAGATCCTACGAGCAGTACTTC. Its translation: CSARDRSYEQYF.

This clonotype came up many times. The rearrangement links TRBV7-2 to TRBJ2-5; D is undetermined. The CDR3 length is 11 residues. The V end was cut by 5 bases, the J end by 5 bases, with 6 bases between. Germline CDR1 SGHTA, CDR2 FQGNSA. CDR3 nucleotides: TGTGCCAGCAGCCGTCGCGAGACCCAGTACTTC. Its protein is CASSRRETQYF. The full variable domain, in which reference TRBV7-2 and TRBJ2-5 provide the parts outside the CDR3, is GAGVSQSPSNKVTEKGKDVELRCDPISGHTALYWYRQSLGQGLEFLIYFQGNSAPDKSGLPSDRFSAERTGGSVSTLTIQRTQQEDSAVYLCASSRRETQYFGPGTRLLVL.

There are many counts of this clonotype. The chain has TRBV6-5 and TRBJ2-4; possible D gene TRBD1, 6 bases. CDR3 length: 15 residues. Per germline, CDR1 MNHEY and CDR2 SVGAGI. Trimming stripped 7 bases from V and 2 bases from J, with 15 bases between. CDR3 sequence: CASTPDSFTKNIQYF. CDR3 DNA sequence: TGTGCCAGCACCCCGGACAGTTTTACCAAAAACATTCAGTACTTC.

J is TRBJ1-5 and V is TRBV7-8; 7 bases agree with TRBD1. The CDR3 runs 13 residues. The V gene's germline CDR1 is SGHVS and CDR2 FQNEAQ. With V trimmed by 5 bases and J by 4 bases, 2 bases remained unmatched. CDR3 sequence: CASSTTGNQPQHF. The CDR3 region has the DNA TGTGCCAGCAGCACGACAGGGAATCAGCCCCAGCATTTT.